A single sample is the source of the 14 T cell receptor beta chains below, sequenced in a study of T cells after yellow fever vaccination. A single record per CDR3 protein comes from TCRdb applying MiXCR to the 5' RACE reads. Here the sample spans 100,000 to 150,000 distinct CDR3 sequences, about 7% being singletons. Sequenced material: CD4+ T cells sorted from PBMCs, taken approximately 40 days after the first yellow fever vaccination. All receptors derive from a man aged 18 to 29 who received the YFV17D yellow fever vaccine.

The chain couples TRBV6-5 to TRBJ2-3; 8 nucleotides match TRBD1. The CDR3 loop spans 15 amino acids. V lost 8 bases and J lost 2; bases outside the gene matches: 9. Germline CDR1 is MNHEY and CDR2 is SVGAGI. CDR3 coding DNA: TGTGCCAGCCGGGGGCAGGGGGCGAACACAGATACGCAGTATTTT. Translating it yields CASRGQGANTDTQYF.

This clonotype was found many times. The chain employs TRBV4-2 and TRBJ2-2; 8 nucleotides line up with TRBD1. Looked up from germline, CDR1 is LGHNA and CDR2 is YNFKEQ. V trimming: 0 bases; J trimming: 0 bases; junction bases outside the gene matches: 6. This CDR3 has 18 residues. The CDR3 bases are TGTGCCAGCAGCCAAGAGCCGGGACAGGCCGCGAACACCGGGGAGCTGTTTTTT. This translates into CASSQEPGQAANTGELFF.

This clonotype has a count of ten or more. The gene calls are TRBV27 and TRBJ2-2; TRBD1 or TRBD2 may be the D gene (6 bases each). The V end was cut by 2 bases, the J end by 1 base, with 8 bases between. CDR3 length: 15 amino acids. CDR1 and CDR2 from the germline V gene are MNHEY and SMNVEV (reference sequence). The CDR3 spells CASSLEGGNTGELFF. The CDR3 DNA reads TGTGCCAGCAGTTTAGAGGGGGGGAACACCGGGGAGCTGTTTTTT.

This clonotype was seen at least ten times. The chain recombines TRBV10-3 with TRBJ2-7, with TRBD2 as a possible D gene (5 bases). Germline CDR1 and CDR2: ENHRY and SYGVKD. CDR3 length: 13 amino acids. Trimming pared 9 bases from V and 3 bases from J, leaving 15 bases between. CDR3 in amino acids: CAMSPGKDYEQYV. For the CDR3, the DNA is TGTGCCATGAGCCCGGGAAAAGACTACGAGCAGTACGTC.

This clonotype was counted many times. This rearrangement joins TRBV29-1 to TRBJ2-5; D might be TRBD2 (5 bases). The CDR3 contains 14 residues. V was clipped by 3 bases and J by 7 bases, with 18 bases between them. The V gene's germline CDR1 is SQVTM and CDR2 ANQGSEA. In DNA, the CDR3 is TGCAGCGTTGACCTAAGAGGACTCGAGGGGACCCAGTACTTC. It yields the protein CSVDLRGLEGTQYF.

This clonotype was recorded at least ten times. The chain combines TRBV12-3 or TRBV12-4 with TRBJ1-1; 7 nucleotides line up with TRBD1. V lost 4 bases, J lost 3 bases, and 8 bases stayed unmatched. The CDR3 sequence is 15 residues long. CDR3 loop: CASSSSGTVYTEAFF. The CDR3 DNA reads as TGTGCCAGCAGTTCGTCCGGGACAGTCTACACTGAAGCTTTCTTT.

This clonotype was counted ten times or more. The J gene is TRBJ2-5, the V gene TRBV11-2; D unresolved. The V end was cut by 6 bases, the J end by 0 bases, with 11 bases between. The CDR3 totals 14 residues. The germline V gene has CDR1 SGHAT and CDR2 FQNNGV. CDR3 bases: TGTGCCAGCAGGACCATTAAGTACCAAGAGACCCAGTACTTC. It codes for CASRTIKYQETQYF.

At least ten counts were recorded for this clonotype. CDR3 residues: CASSQGMQWGEKLFF. The CDR3 region has the DNA TGCGCCAGCAGCCAAGGAATGCAGTGGGGCGAAAAACTGTTTTTT. The chain combines TRBV4-3 with TRBJ1-4, with a possible D match to TRBD1 (5 bases). Germline CDR1 LGHNA, CDR2 YSLEER. The CDR3 runs to 15 residues. Between the trimmed V and J ends, which lost 1 base and 8 bases, there was a span of 14 bases.

Of note for this clonotype: An end of the junction does not agree with germline; a read error may underlie this. This chain links TRBV18 with TRBJ2-1; the D is unclear. CDR1 is KGHSH and CDR2 is LQKENI in the germline V gene. This CDR3 has 13 residues. The CDR3 coding sequence is TGTGCCGGCTCACCATCGTCGGACAATGAGCAGTTCTTC. It yields the protein CAGSPSSDNEQFF.

This clonotype showed up many times. V is TRBV5-1 and J is TRBJ2-5, with D possibly TRBD1 on 6 matching bases. This CDR3 has 14 amino acids. Trimming stripped 7 bases from V and 2 bases from J, with 15 bases between. Germline assignment: CDR1 SGHRS and CDR2 YFSETQ. The CDR3 DNA reads TGCGCCAGCGTGGTGGACAGTCTTCAAGAGACCCAGTACTTC. Its protein is CASVVDSLQETQYF.

This clonotype was observed many times. The V call is TRBV12-3 or TRBV12-4, the J call TRBJ2-5, with 7 bases aligning to TRBD1. The CDR3 consists of 14 residues. V was pared by 8 bases and J by 4 bases, with 10 bases of the junction left unmatched. CDR3 protein: CASRTGVVAETQYF. DNA of the CDR3: TGTGCCAGCCGTACAGGGGTAGTAGCAGAGACCCAGTACTTC.

This clonotype showed up just a few times. The chain employs TRBV12-3 or TRBV12-4 and TRBJ1-1; D is ambiguous. The CDR3 runs 13 residues. Trimming cost V 3 bases and J 6 bases, with 11 bases left between them. The CDR3, as DNA: TGTGCCAGCAGTTTCAGGTTGAATCCTGAAGCTTTCTTT. As protein: CASSFRLNPEAFF.

The table lists this clonotype with many counts. V is TRBV11-2 and J is TRBJ2-7, with 8 positions matching TRBD1. Per germline, CDR1 SGHAT and CDR2 FQNNGV. V dropped 6 bases and J dropped 4; count of bases not matched to a gene: 11. The CDR3 runs 15 residues. The CDR3, as DNA: TGTGCCAGCAGTTACACCGGACAGGGTCAGTACGAGCAGTACGTC. This gives the protein CASSYTGQGQYEQYV.

This clonotype was detected many times. This chain links TRBV10-3 with TRBJ1-2; the D gene is possibly TRBD1 (6 bases). Germline-derived CDR1 and CDR2 are ENHRY and SYGVKD. V was trimmed by 7 bases and J by 8 bases, leaving 14 bases between them. The CDR3 length is 12 residues. CDR3 bases: TGTGCCATCACGGGGGGGCCGGGAGGCTACACCTTC. Protein: CAITGGPGGYTF.